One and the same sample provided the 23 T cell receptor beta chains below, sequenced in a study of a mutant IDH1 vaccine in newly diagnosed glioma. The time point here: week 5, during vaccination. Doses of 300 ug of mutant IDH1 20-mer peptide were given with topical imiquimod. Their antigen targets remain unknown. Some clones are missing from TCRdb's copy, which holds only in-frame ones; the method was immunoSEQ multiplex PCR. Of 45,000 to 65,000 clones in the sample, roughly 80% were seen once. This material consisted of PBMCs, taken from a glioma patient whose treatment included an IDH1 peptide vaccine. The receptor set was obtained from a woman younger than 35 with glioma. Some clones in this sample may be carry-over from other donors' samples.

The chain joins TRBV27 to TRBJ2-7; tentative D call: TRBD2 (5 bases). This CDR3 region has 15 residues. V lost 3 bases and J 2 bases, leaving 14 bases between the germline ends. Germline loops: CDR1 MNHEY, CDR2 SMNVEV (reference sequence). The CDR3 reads CASSLAGEAPYEQYF. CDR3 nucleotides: TGTGCCAGCAGTTTGGCGGGTGAGGCCCCCTACGAGCAGTACTTC.

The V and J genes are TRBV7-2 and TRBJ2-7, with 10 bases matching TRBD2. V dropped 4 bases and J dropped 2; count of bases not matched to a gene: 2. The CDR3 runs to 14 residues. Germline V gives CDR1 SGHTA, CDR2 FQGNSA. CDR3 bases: TGTGCCAGCAGCTCGACTAGCGGGCCCTACGAGCAGTACTTC. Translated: CASSSTSGPYEQYF.

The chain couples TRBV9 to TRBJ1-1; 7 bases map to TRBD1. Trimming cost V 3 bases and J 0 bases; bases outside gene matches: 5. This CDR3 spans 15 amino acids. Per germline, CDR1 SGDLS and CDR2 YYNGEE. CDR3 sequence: CASSASGGLNTEAFF. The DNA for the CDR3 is TGTGCCAGCAGCGCCTCAGGGGGACTGAACACTGAAGCTTTCTTT. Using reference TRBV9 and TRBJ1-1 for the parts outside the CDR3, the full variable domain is DSGVTQTPKHLITATGQRVTLRCSPRSGDLSVYWYQQSLDQGLQFLIQYYNGEERAKGNILERFSAQQFPDLHSELNLSSLELGDSALYFCASSASGGLNTEAFFGQGTRLTVV.

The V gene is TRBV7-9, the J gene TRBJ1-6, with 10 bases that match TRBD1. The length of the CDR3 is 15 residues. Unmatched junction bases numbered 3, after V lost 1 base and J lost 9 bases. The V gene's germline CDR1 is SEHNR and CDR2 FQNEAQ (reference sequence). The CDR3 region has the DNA TGTGCCAGCAGCTTAGGGGACAGGGGAGGTTCACCCCTCCACTTT. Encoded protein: CASSLGDRGGSPLHF.

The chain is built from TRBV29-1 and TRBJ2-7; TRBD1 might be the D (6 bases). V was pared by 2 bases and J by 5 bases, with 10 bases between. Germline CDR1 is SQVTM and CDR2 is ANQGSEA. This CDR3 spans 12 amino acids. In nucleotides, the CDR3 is TGCAGCGTTGAAATCAGGGGCAACGAGCAGTACTTC. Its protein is CSVEIRGNEQYF.

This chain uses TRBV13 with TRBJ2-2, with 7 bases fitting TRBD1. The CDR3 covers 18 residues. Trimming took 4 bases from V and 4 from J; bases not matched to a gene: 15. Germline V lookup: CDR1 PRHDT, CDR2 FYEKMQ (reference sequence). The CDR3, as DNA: TGTGCCAGCAGCTCTCCTCCCACAGGGGTTGGGTTCACCGGGGAGCTGTTTTTT. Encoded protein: CASSSPPTGVGFTGELFF.

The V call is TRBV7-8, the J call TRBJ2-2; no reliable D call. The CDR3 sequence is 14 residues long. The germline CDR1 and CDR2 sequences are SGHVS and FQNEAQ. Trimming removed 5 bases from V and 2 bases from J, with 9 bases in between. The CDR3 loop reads CASSREANTGELFF. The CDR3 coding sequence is TGTGCCAGCAGCCGCGAGGCCAACACCGGGGAGCTGTTTTTT.

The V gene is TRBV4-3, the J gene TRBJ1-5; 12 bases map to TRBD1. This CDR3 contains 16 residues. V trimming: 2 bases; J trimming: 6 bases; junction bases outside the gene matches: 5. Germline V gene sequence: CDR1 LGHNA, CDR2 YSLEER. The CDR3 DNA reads TGCGCCAGCAGCCAAACGGGGACAGGGGGCCGTCAGCCCCAGCATTTT. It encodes CASSQTGTGGRQPQHF.

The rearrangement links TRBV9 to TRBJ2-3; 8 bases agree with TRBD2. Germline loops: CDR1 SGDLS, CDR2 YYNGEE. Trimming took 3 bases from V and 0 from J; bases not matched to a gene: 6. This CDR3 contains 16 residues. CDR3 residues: CASSASRGASTDTQYF. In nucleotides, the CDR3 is TGTGCCAGCAGCGCCTCGCGGGGGGCCAGCACAGATACGCAGTATTTT.

The CDR3 protein is CASSVLTGYNSPLHF. CDR3 sequence (DNA): TGTGCCAGCAGCGTACTAACAGGGTATAATTCACCCCTCCACTTT. The chain is built from TRBV9 and TRBJ1-6; D possibly corresponds to TRBD1 (6 bases). The V gene lost 1 base and the J gene lost 4 bases, with 9 bases spanning the gap. Looked up from germline, CDR1 is SGDLS and CDR2 is YYNGEE. The CDR3 has 15 residues.

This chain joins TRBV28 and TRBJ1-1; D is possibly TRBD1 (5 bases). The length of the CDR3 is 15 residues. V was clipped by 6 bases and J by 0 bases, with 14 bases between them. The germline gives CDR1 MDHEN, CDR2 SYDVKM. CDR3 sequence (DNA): TGTGCCAGCAGCCGGGTCCAGGGCTTGAACACTGAAGCTTTCTTT. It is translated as CASSRVQGLNTEAFF.

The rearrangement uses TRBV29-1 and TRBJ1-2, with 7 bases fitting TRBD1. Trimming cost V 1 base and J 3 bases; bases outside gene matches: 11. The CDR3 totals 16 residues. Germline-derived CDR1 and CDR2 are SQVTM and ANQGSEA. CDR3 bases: TGCAGCGTTGAAGCCCTTGCAGGGGGAAGAGACTATGGCTACACCTTC. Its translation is CSVEALAGGRDYGYTF.

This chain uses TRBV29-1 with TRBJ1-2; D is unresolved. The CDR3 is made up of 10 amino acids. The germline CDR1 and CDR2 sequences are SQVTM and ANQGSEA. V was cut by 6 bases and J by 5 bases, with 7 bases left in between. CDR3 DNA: TGCAGCGTCGCCTTTTATGGCTACACCTTC. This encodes CSVAFYGYTF.

The CDR3 DNA is TGTGCCAGCAGCGTAAGATTAGAGGGTGGTGGCTACACCTTC. Protein: CASSVRLEGGGYTF. The chain carries TRBV7-8 and TRBJ1-2; D is ambiguous. From germline, CDR1 is SGHVS and CDR2 FQNEAQ. V shed 5 bases and J shed 7 bases, with 17 bases lying between them. The CDR3 contains 14 residues. Full variable domain (remainder filled in from reference TRBV7-8 and TRBJ1-2): GAGVSQSPRYKVAKRGQDVALRCDPISGHVSLFWYQQALGQGPEFLTYFQNEAQLDKSGLPSDRFFAERPEGSVSTLKIQRTQQEDSAVYLCASSVRLEGGGYTFGSGTRLTVV.

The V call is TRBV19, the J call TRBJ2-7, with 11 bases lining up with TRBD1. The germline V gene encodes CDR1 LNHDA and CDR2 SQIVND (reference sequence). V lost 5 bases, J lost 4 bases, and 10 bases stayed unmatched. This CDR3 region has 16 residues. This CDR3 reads CASSFGQGARGYEQYF. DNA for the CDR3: TGTGCCAGTAGTTTTGGACAGGGGGCTCGGGGTTACGAGCAGTACTTC.

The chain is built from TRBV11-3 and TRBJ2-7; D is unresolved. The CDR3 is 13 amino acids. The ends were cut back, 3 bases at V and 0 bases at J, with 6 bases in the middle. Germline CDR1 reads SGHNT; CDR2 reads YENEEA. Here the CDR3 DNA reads TGTGCCAGCAGCTTCTACGACTCCTACGAGCAGTACTTC. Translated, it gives CASSFYDSYEQYF.

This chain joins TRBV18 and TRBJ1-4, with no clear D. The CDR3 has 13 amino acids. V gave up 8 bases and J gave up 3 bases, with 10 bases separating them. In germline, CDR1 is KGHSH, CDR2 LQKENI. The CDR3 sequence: CASKRAPNEKLFF. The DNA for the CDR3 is TGTGCCAGCAAAAGGGCCCCTAATGAAAAACTGTTTTTT. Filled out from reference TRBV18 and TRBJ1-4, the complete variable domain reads NAGVMQNPRHLVRRRGQEARLRCSPMKGHSHVYWYRQLPEEGLKFMVYLQKENIIDESGMPKERFSAEFPKEGPSILRIQQVVRGDSAAYFCASKRAPNEKLFFGSGTQLSVL.

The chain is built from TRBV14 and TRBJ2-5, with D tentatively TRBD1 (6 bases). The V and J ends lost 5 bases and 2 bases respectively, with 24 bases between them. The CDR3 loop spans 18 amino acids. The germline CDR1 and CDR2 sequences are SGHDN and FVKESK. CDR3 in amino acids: CASSVRWTSGVVQETQYF. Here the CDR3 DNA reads TGTGCCAGCAGCGTAAGATGGACCTCAGGGGTCGTGCAAGAGACCCAGTACTTC. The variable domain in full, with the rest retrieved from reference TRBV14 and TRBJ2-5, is EAGVTQFPSHSVIEKGQTVTLRCDPISGHDNLYWYRRVMGKEIKFLLHFVKESKQDESGMPNNRFLAERTGGTYSTLKVQPAELEDSGVYFCASSVRWTSGVVQETQYFGPGTRLLVL.

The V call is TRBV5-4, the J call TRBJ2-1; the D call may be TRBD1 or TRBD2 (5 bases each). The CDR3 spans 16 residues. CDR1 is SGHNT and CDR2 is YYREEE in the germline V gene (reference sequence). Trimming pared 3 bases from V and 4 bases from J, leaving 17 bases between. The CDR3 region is CASSSPGVGGYNEQFF. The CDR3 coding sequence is TGTGCCAGCAGCTCCCCTGGGGTTGGGGGATACAATGAGCAGTTCTTC.

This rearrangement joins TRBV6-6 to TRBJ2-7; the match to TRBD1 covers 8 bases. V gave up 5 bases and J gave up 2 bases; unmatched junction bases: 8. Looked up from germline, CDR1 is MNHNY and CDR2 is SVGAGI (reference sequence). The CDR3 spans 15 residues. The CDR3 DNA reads TGTGCCAGCAGTCATAGGACAGGGTCCACCTACGAGCAGTACTTC. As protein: CASSHRTGSTYEQYF.

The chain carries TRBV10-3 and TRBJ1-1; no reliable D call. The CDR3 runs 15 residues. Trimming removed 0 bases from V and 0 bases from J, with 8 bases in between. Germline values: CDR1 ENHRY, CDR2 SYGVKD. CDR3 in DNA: TGTGCCATCAGTGAGTCCACAGAGCTGAACACTGAAGCTTTCTTT. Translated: CAISESTELNTEAFF.

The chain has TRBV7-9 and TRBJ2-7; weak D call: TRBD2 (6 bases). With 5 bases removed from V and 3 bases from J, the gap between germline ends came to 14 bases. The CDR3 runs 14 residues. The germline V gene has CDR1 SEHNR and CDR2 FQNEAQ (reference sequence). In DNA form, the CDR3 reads TGTGCCAGCAGCAAAAGGGACTCCTACTACGAGCAGTACTTC. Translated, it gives CASSKRDSYYEQYF.

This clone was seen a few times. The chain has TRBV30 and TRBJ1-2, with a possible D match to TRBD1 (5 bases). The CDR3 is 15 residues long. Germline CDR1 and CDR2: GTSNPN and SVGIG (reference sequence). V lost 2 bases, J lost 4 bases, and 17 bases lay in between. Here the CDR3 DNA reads TGTGCCTGGAGTCCATGGGACGGGACTCGCTATGGCTACACCTTC. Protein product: CAWSPWDGTRYGYTF. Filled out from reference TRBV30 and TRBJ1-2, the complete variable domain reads SQTIHQWPATLVQPVGSPLSLECTVEGTSNPNLYWYRQAAGRGLQLLFYSVGIGQISSEVPQNLSASRPQDRQFILSSKKLLLSDSGFYLCAWSPWDGTRYGYTFGSGTRLTVV.